These 14 T cell receptor beta chains share one sample of origin, sequenced in a study of graft-versus-host responses after intestinal transplantation. Here immunoSEQ multiplex PCR was the method, and the copy in TCRdb shows in-frame clones only, minus some. The data show some 120,000 clones, with around 90% seen just once and about 0.25% held by the top ten. Their antigens are not known. The sample consisted of unstimulated CD4+ T cells sorted from spleen or lymph node cells, taken before transplant. The source of these receptors is a human donor who was the organ donor for an intestinal transplant.

The rearrangement links TRBV20-1 to TRBJ2-5; the D is unclear. CDR1 is DFQATT, CDR2 SNEGSKA, per germline (reference sequence). The CDR3 has 8 amino acids. The V end was cut by 6 bases, the J end by 13 bases, with 9 bases between. CDR3 coding DNA: TGCAGTGCGGAGATAGGGTACTTC. Residues: CSAEIGYF.

V and J are TRBV27 and TRBJ1-2; D possibly corresponds to TRBD1 (5 bases). Trimming took off 2 bases at V and 3 bases at J, with 10 bases between the two ends. The CDR3 extends over 14 amino acids. Per the germline V gene, CDR1 is MNHEY and CDR2 is SMNVEV (reference sequence). CDR3 nucleotides: TGTGCCAGCAGTTTAGGTAGAGGGGACTATGGCTACACCTTC. Amino acid sequence: CASSLGRGDYGYTF.

This sequence joins TRBV6-1 and TRBJ2-5; no clear D gene. CDR1 and CDR2 (germline): MNHNS, SASEGT. This CDR3 comprises 11 residues. The V and J ends lost 5 bases and 2 bases respectively, with 3 bases between them. The CDR3 spells CASSPQETQYF. CDR3 nucleotides: TGTGCCAGCAGTCCTCAAGAGACCCAGTACTTC.

In nucleotides, the CDR3 is TGTGCCAGCGATAGCGGGAGACTCTGGGATACGCAGTATTTT. It codes for CASDSGRLWDTQYF. The J gene is TRBJ2-3, the V gene TRBV25-1, with 9 bases fitting TRBD2. J gave up 6 bases and V 8 bases, and 9 bases lay outside the gene matches. Germline CDR1 is MGHDK and CDR2 is SYGVNS. CDR3 length: 14 residues.

This chain uses TRBV28 with TRBJ1-2; D unresolved. Per the germline V gene, CDR1 is MDHEN and CDR2 is SYDVKM. Trimming left V 7 bases short and J 2 bases short, with 11 bases between. This CDR3 comprises 13 residues. In DNA, the CDR3 is TGTGCCAGCAAGGTCGGCAGGAACTATGGCTACACCTTC. It is translated as CASKVGRNYGYTF.

The chain recombines TRBV6-5 with TRBJ2-7; D gene unclear. The CDR3 is made up of 13 amino acids. Germline V gives CDR1 MNHEY, CDR2 SVGAGI. The V gene lost 6 bases and the J gene lost 0 bases, with 9 bases spanning the gap. Here the CDR3 DNA reads TGTGCCAGCAGGGCCGGGTTCTCCTACGAGCAGTACTTC. Its protein is CASRAGFSYEQYF.

V is TRBV19 and J is TRBJ2-1, with TRBD2 matching over 8 bases. After removal of 4 bases from V and 2 bases from J, the junction contained 7 bases not matched to a gene. The CDR3 loop spans 16 amino acids. Germline V lookup: CDR1 LNHDA, CDR2 SQIVND (reference sequence). CDR3 nucleotides: TGTGCCAGTAGTAGCCCAAGCGGGGGAGCCTACAATGAGCAGTTCTTC. It yields the protein CASSSPSGGAYNEQFF. Variable domain in full (rest from reference TRBV19 and TRBJ2-1): DGGITQSPKYLFRKEGQNVTLSCEQNLNHDAMYWYRQDPGQGLRLIYYSQIVNDFQKGDIAEGYSVSREKKESFPLTVTSAQKNPTAFYLCASSSPSGGAYNEQFFGPGTRLTVL.

J is TRBJ2-1 and V is TRBV13; D assignment may be TRBD1 or TRBD2 (5 bases each). The germline gives CDR1 PRHDT, CDR2 FYEKMQ (reference sequence). Between the trimmed V and J ends, which lost 5 bases and 6 bases, there was a span of 14 bases. This CDR3 region has 14 residues. CDR3 bases: TGTGCCAGCAGCCCGGGACGTCGGGTCAATGAGCAGTTCTTC. The encoded protein is CASSPGRRVNEQFF.

The chain has TRBV19 and TRBJ2-2; 8 positions agree with TRBD1. Germline V CDR1 and CDR2: LNHDA, SQIVND (reference sequence). CDR3 length: 14 amino acids. The V gene end was trimmed by 8 bases and the J gene end by 6 bases; junction bases not matched to a gene: 8. CDR3: CASGPGGMAGELFF. CDR3 sequence (DNA): TGTGCCAGTGGACCAGGGGGCATGGCCGGGGAGCTGTTTTTT.

The rearrangement joins TRBV28 to TRBJ2-3, with 7 bases matching TRBD1. The CDR3 loop spans 15 amino acids. V gave up 5 bases and J gave up 2 bases; unmatched junction bases: 7. Germline V gene sequence: CDR1 MDHEN, CDR2 SYDVKM. The CDR3 DNA sequence: TGTGCCAGCAGTATGGCAGGGGGTTTCACAGATACGCAGTATTTT. Translating it yields CASSMAGGFTDTQYF.

The chain recombines TRBV28 with TRBJ2-3; D is ambiguous. The V end lost 3 bases, the J end lost 4 bases, and 11 bases lay between the germline ends. The length of the CDR3 is 14 residues. Germline V CDR1 and CDR2: MDHEN, SYDVKM. The CDR3, as DNA: TGTGCCAGCAGTTTTACCCCGGATTCAGATACGCAGTATTTT. Translation: CASSFTPDSDTQYF.

V gene TRBV7-9 combines with J gene TRBJ1-1; possible D gene TRBD1, 5 bases. Germline CDR1 is SEHNR and CDR2 is FQNEAQ (reference sequence). The CDR3 sequence is 14 residues long. Trimming shortened V by 3 bases and J by 1 base, and 9 bases separated the two germline ends. CDR3 in amino acids: CASSFQGPNTEAFF. Here the CDR3 DNA reads TGTGCCAGCAGCTTTCAGGGACCGAACACTGAAGCTTTCTTT.

The V gene is TRBV29-1, the J gene TRBJ2-3; 11 nucleotides match TRBD2. J was trimmed by 0 bases and V by 7 bases; bases with no gene match: 0. Germline V gene lookup returns CDR1 SQVTM and CDR2 ANQGSEA. There are 13 residues in the CDR3. This CDR3 reads CSGTSGSTDTQYF. As DNA, the CDR3 is TGCAGCGGGACTAGCGGGAGCACAGATACGCAGTATTTT.

V gene TRBV5-4 combines with J gene TRBJ1-2; 7 bases are shared with TRBD1. The V and J ends lost 4 bases and 6 bases, in that order; junction bases with no gene match: 6. Per germline, CDR1 SGHNT and CDR2 YYREEE (reference sequence). The CDR3 consists of 13 residues. The CDR3 DNA is TGTGCCAGCAGCGTCGACACAGGGGATGGCTACACCTTC. It codes for CASSVDTGDGYTF.